The 10 T cell receptor beta chains presented below share a single source sample, sequenced in a study of shared clonotypes between healthy human individuals. The table came from immunoSEQ multiplex PCR; TCRdb's copy has only in-frame clones and leaves some out. This sample has approximately 100,000 clones; around 68% occur once, and the top ten carry over 20%. The sample comprised memory CD8+ T cells sorted from blood. Subset reported: CD45RO+ cells pooled with CCR7-negative TemRA cells. These receptors all stem from a woman under 40 in good health.

This chain joins TRBV25-1 and TRBJ2-7, with TRBD1 identical over 9 bases. The CDR3 is 17 amino acids. From germline, CDR1 is MGHDK and CDR2 SYGVNS. The J segment lost 3 bases and the V segment lost 2 bases, leaving 11 bases of the junction unmatched. CDR3 sequence (DNA): TGTGCCAGCAGTGAACAGTCCGGGACAGGGAATCACTACGAGCAGTACTTC. Its protein product is CASSEQSGTGNHYEQYF.

This clone has more than one count but fewer than ten. The V gene is TRBV5-5, the J gene TRBJ2-7; D is unclear. This CDR3 contains 13 residues. The germline gives CDR1 SGHKS, CDR2 YYEKEE (reference sequence). V was trimmed by 2 bases and J by 7 bases, leaving 13 bases between them. In DNA, the CDR3 is TGTGCCAGCAGCTTCTACCCCAACCCGGAGCAGTACTTC. Protein product: CASSFYPNPEQYF.

The chain employs TRBV9 and TRBJ2-7, with TRBD2 matching 11 bases. With V trimmed by 4 bases and J by 3 bases, 3 bases remained unmatched. Germline loops: CDR1 SGDLS, CDR2 YYNGEE. The CDR3 consists of 14 residues. The CDR3, as DNA: TGTGCCAGCAGCCTCGGGACTAGCGGCTACGAGCAGTACTTC. It yields the protein CASSLGTSGYEQYF.

The gene calls are TRBV28 and TRBJ2-2; a possible D gene is TRBD1 (6 bases). Per germline, CDR1 MDHEN and CDR2 SYDVKM. The ends were cut back, 4 bases at V and 0 bases at J, with 12 bases in the middle. This CDR3 is built from 16 residues. The DNA of the CDR3 is TGTGCCAGCAGTTCGACAGGCCTCACGAACACCGGGGAGCTGTTTTTT. It translates to CASSSTGLTNTGELFF.

The V call is TRBV7-9, the J call TRBJ2-7; D unresolved. This CDR3 is 12 amino acids long. CDR1 SEHNR and CDR2 FQNEAQ come from the germline V gene (reference sequence). Trimming left V 5 bases short and J 5 bases short, with 10 bases between. CDR3 DNA: TGTGCCAGCAGCAGGGTTGCCAACGAGCAGTACTTC. Its translation is CASSRVANEQYF.

This clone is medium-sized in the sample. Other DNA variants within this sample encode the same CDR3. This chain links TRBV4-2 with TRBJ2-7; 11 bases are shared with TRBD2. Germline V gene lookup returns CDR1 LGHNA and CDR2 YNFKEQ. J gave up 0 bases and V 0 bases, and 1 base lay outside the gene matches. This CDR3 is built from 16 residues. The chain's CDR3 is CASSQDGTSGSYEQYF. The CDR3 DNA reads as TGTGCCAGCAGCCAAGATGGGACTAGCGGCTCCTACGAGCAGTACTTC.

CDR3 nucleotide sequence: TGTGCCAGCAGCGACCGACAGTACCGTGGCTACACCTTC. It is translated as CASSDRQYRGYTF. The gene calls are TRBV9 and TRBJ1-2; TRBD1 is a possible D gene (5 bases). The germline V gene encodes CDR1 SGDLS and CDR2 YYNGEE. V shed 3 bases and J shed 7 bases, with 13 bases lying between them. CDR3 size: 13 residues.

The chain carries TRBV25-1 and TRBJ2-7, with 10 bases lining up with TRBD2. Germline CDR1 is MGHDK and CDR2 is SYGVNS. V lost 5 bases to trimming and J lost 3 bases; unmatched junction nucleotides: 4. The CDR3 covers 14 residues. The CDR3 here is CASSHTSGNYEQYF. For the CDR3, the DNA is TGTGCCAGCAGTCATACTAGCGGGAACTACGAGCAGTACTTC.

CDR3 region: CASSVRGTASTDTQYF. CDR3 nucleotide sequence: TGTGCCAGCAGTGTACGAGGGACAGCTAGCACAGATACGCAGTATTTT. The genes are TRBV25-1 and TRBJ2-3, with 7 bases identical to TRBD1. J was trimmed by 0 bases and V by 4 bases; bases with no gene match: 7. The CDR3 has 16 residues. The germline V gene has CDR1 MGHDK and CDR2 SYGVNS.

This sequence joins TRBV27 and TRBJ1-1; the D gene is possibly TRBD1 (5 bases). V lost 2 bases to trimming and J lost 10 bases, with 11 bases between them. CDR1 is MNHEY and CDR2 is SMNVEV in the germline V gene (reference sequence). The CDR3 sequence is 12 residues long. The CDR3 nucleotides are TGTGCCAGCAGTTTAGGGGGAGTAGTAGCTTTCTTT. Its translation is CASSLGGVVAFF.